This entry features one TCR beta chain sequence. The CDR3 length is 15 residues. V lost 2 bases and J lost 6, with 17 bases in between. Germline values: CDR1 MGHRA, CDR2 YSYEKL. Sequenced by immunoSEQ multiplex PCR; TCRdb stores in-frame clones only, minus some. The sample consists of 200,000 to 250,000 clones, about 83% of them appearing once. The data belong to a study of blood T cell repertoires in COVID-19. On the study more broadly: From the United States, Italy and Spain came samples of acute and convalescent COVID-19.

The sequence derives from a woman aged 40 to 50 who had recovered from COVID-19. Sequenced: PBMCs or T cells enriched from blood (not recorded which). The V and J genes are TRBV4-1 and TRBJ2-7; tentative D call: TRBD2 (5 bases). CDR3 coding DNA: TGCGCCAGCAGCCAACTTTACTCCGAGGCGGGCGAGCAGTACTTC. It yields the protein CASSQLYSEAGEQYF.